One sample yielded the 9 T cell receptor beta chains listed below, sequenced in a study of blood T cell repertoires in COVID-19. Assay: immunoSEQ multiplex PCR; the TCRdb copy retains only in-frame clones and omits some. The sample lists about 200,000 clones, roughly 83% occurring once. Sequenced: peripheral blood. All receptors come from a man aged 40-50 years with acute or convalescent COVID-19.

The CDR3, as DNA: TGCGCCAGCAGCTTGGGTCCGGGTAACTATGGCTACACCTTC. It is translated as CASSLGPGNYGYTF. The V and J genes are TRBV5-1 and TRBJ1-2; D gene ambiguous. The V gene's germline CDR1 is SGHRS and CDR2 YFSETQ. This CDR3 has 14 residues. The V and J ends lost 0 bases and 1 base respectively, with 7 bases between them.

CDR3 residues: CALRPEGLGTDTQYF. The CDR3 bases are TGTGCCCTTCGTCCAGAGGGCCTAGGCACAGATACGCAGTATTTT. The chain uses TRBV10-3 and TRBJ2-3, with a weak D call TRBD2 (5 bases). Germline values: CDR1 ENHRY, CDR2 SYGVKD. The CDR3 contains 15 residues. Trimming removed 11 bases from V and 1 base from J, with 19 bases in between.

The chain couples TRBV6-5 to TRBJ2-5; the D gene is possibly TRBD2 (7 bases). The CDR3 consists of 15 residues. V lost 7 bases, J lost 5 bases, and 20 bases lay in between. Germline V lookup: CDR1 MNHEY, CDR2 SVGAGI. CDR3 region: CASILGGAEGETQYF. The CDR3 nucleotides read TGTGCCAGCATTCTAGGGGGGGCCGAAGGGGAGACCCAGTACTTC.

CDR3: CASSLASHSNEKLFF. The CDR3, as DNA: TGTGCCAGCAGCTTAGCGAGTCACTCTAATGAAAAACTGTTTTTT. The chain uses TRBV7-2 and TRBJ1-4; D gene uncertain. Germline-derived CDR1 and CDR2 are SGHTA and FQGNSA. CDR3 length: 15 amino acids. The germline V and J ends were trimmed by 0 bases and 3 bases, with 8 bases remaining between them. The full variable domain, with the rest looked up from reference TRBV7-2 and TRBJ1-4, is GAGVSQSPSNKVTEKGKDVELRCDPISGHTALYWYRQSLGQGLEFLIYFQGNSAPDKSGLPSDRFSAERTGGSVSTLTIQRTQQEDSAVYLCASSLASHSNEKLFFGSGTQLSVL.

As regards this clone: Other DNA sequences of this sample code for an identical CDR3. The CDR3 DNA is TGCGCCAGCAGCTTACAGGGTTACGAGCAGTACTTC. It yields the protein CASSLQGYEQYF. The chain links TRBV5-1 to TRBJ2-7, with D tentatively TRBD1 (6 bases). The V end lost 2 bases, the J end lost 4 bases, and 7 bases lay between the germline ends. From germline, CDR1 is SGHRS and CDR2 YFSETQ. CDR3 length: 12 amino acids.

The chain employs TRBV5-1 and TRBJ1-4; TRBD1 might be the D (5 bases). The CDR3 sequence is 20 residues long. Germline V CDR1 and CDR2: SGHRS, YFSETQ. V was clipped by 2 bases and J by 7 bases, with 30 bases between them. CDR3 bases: TGCGCCAGCAGCTTAAGGTCCAGCTTCGGCCAGGGAGGGTTTCGTGAAAAACTGTTTTTT. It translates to CASSLRSSFGQGGFREKLFF.

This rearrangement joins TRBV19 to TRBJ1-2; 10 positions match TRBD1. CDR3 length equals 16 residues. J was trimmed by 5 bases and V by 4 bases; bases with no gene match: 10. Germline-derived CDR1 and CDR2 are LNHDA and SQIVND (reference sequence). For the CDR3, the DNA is TGTGCCAGTAGTACACGGGACAGGGGATCGGGGTATGGCTACACCTTC. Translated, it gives CASSTRDRGSGYGYTF.

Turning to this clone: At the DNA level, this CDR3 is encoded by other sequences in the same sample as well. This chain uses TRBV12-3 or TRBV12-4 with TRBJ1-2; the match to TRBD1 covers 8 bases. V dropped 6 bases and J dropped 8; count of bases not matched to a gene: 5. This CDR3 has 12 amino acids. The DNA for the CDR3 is TGTGCCAGCAGCCCTGACAGGGGAGGCTACACCTTC. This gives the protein CASSPDRGGYTF.

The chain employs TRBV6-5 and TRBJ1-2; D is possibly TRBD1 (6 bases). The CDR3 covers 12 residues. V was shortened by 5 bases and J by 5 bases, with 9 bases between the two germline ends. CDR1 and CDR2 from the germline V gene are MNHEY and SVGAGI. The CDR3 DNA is TGTGCCAGCAGTCCACAGGGTTATGGCTACACCTTC. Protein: CASSPQGYGYTF.